Given below is one TCR beta chain in context. Profiled with immunoSEQ multiplex PCR; TCRdb holds only in-frame clones, not every one. Here the sample spans around 80,000 clones, about 70% being singletons. V lost 4 bases and J lost 5; bases outside the gene matches: 8. The CDR3 consists of 14 residues. Germline V gene lookup returns CDR1 SGHRS and CDR2 YFSETQ. This entry is derived from a study of blood T cell repertoires in COVID-19. V gene TRBV5-1 combines with J gene TRBJ2-5, with 7 bases fitting TRBD1. This receptor was taken from a man aged 45-65 years with active or convalescent COVID-19. Sample: peripheral blood. The CDR3 sequence: CASSPGTATETQYF. Here the CDR3 DNA reads TGCGCCAGCAGCCCTGGGACAGCAACGGAGACCCAGTACTTC.